Listed below are T cell receptor beta chains from one sample, sequenced in a study of blood T cells in healthy people across ages. TCRdb re-derived calls from the 5' RACE reads in MiXCR, one entry per CDR3 protein. Seen here are hundreds of thousands of distinct CDR3 sequences, roughly a quarter observed once, and the top ten hold about 3.9%. These data also formed part of another study, on T cells of mothers and their children.

The sequencing input was blood. The receptors were gathered from a boy younger than 10 in good health. The CDR3 runs from the conserved cysteine through the conserved F or W. D genes are given only for firm matches. Clone size is not always given. Where it is, it says once, few, many or a class for expanded clones.

CDR3 DNA,CDR3 protein,V gene,clone size,CDR3 length,D gene,J gene
TGTGCCAGCAGCGCGTCGGTGGTGGGGGCCAACGTCCTGACTTTC,CASSASVVGANVLTF,TRBV9,NA,15,NA,TRBJ2-6
TGTGCCAGCAGCTTGTCCCTGGGGATCTCTGGAAACACCATATATTTT,CASSLSLGISGNTIYF,TRBV11-2,NA,16,NA,TRBJ1-3
TGTGCCAGCAGCCAGGGGACTAGCGGCCAGGTAGATACGCAGTATTTT,CASSQGTSGQVDTQYF,TRBV3-1,NA,16,TRBD2,TRBJ2-3
TGTGCCAGCAGCCGTACTGGGACTACAATTGACACCGGGGAGCTGTTTTTT,CASSRTGTTIDTGELFF,TRBV7-9,NA,17,TRBD2,TRBJ2-2
TGCAGTGCTAGAGATAAAGAAAAAAGCGGGTCCTTAAGCTTCATTCAGTACTTC,CSARDKEKSGSLSFIQYF,TRBV20-1,NA,18,NA,TRBJ2-4
TGTGCCAGCAGTTTCGAGGGGCCCTCTCGGTCACCCCTCCACTTT,CASSFEGPSRSPLHF,TRBV27,few,15,NA,TRBJ1-6
TGCAGTGCTAGAAGTTCACCCGAACCATCCTACGAGCAGTACTTC,CSARSSPEPSYEQYF,TRBV20-1,NA,15,NA,TRBJ2-7
TGTGCCACCAGCAGAGCCTTTAGCTCAGATACGCAGTATTTT,CATSRAFSSDTQYF,TRBV15,NA,14,NA,TRBJ2-3
TGTGCCAGTAAAGCAGCGGGGGGGGCCGAGACCCAGTACTTC,CASKAAGGAETQYF,TRBV19,NA,14,TRBD2,TRBJ2-5
TGTGCCAGCAGTTTATATCGGATACTCTCTGGAAACACCATATATTTT,CASSLYRILSGNTIYF,TRBV12-3/TRBV12-4,few,16,NA,TRBJ1-3
TGTGCCAGCAGTGGACAGGGGACGGGGACCCAGTACTTC,CASSGQGTGTQYF,TRBV6-6,few,13,TRBD1,TRBJ2-5
TGTGCCAGCAGCTTAGCCGCCGGGGGAGCTGGCTACACCTTC,CASSLAAGGAGYTF,TRBV7-2,few,14,NA,TRBJ1-2
TGCAGTGCCCAAGGCAGGGGAAGGGACGAGCAGTACTTC,CSAQGRGRDEQYF,TRBV20-1,few,13,NA,TRBJ2-7
TGTGCCAGCAGCCGGGATCCAGGCGCGTCGTACGAGCAGTACTTC,CASSRDPGASYEQYF,TRBV14,NA,15,NA,TRBJ2-7
TGTGCCAGCAGCGTAGCCCCTAGCGGGCCGACCCAGTACTTC,CASSVAPSGPTQYF,TRBV9,few,14,TRBD2,TRBJ2-5